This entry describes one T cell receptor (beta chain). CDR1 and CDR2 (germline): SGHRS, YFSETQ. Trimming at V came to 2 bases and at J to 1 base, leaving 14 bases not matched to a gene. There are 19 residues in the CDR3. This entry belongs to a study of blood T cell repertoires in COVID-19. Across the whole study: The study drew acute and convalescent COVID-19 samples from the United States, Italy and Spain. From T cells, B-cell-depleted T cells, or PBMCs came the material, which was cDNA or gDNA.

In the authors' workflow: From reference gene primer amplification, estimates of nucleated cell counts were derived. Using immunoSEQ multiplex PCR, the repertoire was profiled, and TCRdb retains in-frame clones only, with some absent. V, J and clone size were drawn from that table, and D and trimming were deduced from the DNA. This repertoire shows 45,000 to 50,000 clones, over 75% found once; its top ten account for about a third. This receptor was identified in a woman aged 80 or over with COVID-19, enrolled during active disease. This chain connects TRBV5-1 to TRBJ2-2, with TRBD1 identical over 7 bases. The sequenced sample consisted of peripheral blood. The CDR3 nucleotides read TGCGCCAGCAGCTTTTTTCGTAAATCGTGGACAGGGAACACCGGGGAGCTGTTTTTT. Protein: CASSFFRKSWTGNTGELFF. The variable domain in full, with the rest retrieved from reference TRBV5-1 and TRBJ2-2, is KAGVTQTPRYLIKTRGQQVTLSCSPISGHRSVSWYQQTPGQGLQFLFEYFSETQRNKGNFPGRFSGRQFSNSRSEMNVSTLELGDSALYLCASSFFRKSWTGNTGELFFGEGSRLTVL.